This TCR beta chain was retrieved from a study of T cells expressing NK-cell markers. The wider study: Sorted CD3+CD56-NKG2C+, CD3+CD56+NKG2C- and CD3+CD56+NKG2C+ T cells were the source of the TCR beta repertoires. Among eight sequenced donors, seven carried HCMV seropositivity while one was seronegative. Study-wide results and limits: Dominant NKG2C+ clonotypes made up roughly 1.0-7.5% of CD8+ T cells in six donors.

The CDR3 runs to 13 residues. Per germline, CDR1 WNHNN and CDR2 SYGVQD (reference sequence). Libraries used 5'RACE template switching adding universal primer site and UMIs. TCRdb reprocessed the 5' RACE reads, keeping one entry per CDR3 protein, no DNA. The table for this sample gives some 280,000 distinct CDR3 sequences. Regarding this clonotype: No antigen is known for it.

The J gene is TRBJ2-1, the V gene TRBV10-1; the TCRdb call, TRBD1, lacks DNA for checking. This clonotype was obtained from a man aged 18 to 30 in good health. Material for sequencing was blood T cells: a sorted CD56 or NKG2C T cell subset, CD4+ or CD8+ T cells, or bulk PBMC T cells (not recorded which). CDR3 amino acids: CASSQGNPNEQFF.